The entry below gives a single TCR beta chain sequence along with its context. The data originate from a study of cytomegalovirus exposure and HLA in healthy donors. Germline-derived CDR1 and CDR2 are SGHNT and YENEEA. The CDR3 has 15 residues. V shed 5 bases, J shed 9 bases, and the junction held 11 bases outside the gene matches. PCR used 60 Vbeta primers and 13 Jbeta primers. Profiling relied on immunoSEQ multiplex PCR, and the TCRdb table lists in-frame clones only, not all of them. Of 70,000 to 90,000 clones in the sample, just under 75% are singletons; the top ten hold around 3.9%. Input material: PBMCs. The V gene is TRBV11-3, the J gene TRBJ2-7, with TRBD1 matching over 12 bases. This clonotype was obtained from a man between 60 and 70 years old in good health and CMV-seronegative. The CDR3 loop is CASSLLPGQGAVQYF. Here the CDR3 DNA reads TGTGCCAGCAGCCTCCTGCCGGGACAGGGGGCTGTGCAGTACTTC.